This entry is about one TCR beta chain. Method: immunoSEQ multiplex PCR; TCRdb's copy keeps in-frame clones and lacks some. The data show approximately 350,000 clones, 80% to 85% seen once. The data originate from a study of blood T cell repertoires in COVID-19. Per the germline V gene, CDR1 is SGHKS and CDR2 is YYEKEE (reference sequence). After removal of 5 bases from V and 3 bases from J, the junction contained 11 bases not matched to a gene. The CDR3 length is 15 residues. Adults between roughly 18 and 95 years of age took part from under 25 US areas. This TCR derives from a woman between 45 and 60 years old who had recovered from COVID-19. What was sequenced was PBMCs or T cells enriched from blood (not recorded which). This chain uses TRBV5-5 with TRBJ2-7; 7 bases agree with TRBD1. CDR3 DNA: TGTGCCAGCAGTACAGGGGTCGGAACTTTCTACGAGCAGTACTTC. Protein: CASSTGVGTFYEQYF.